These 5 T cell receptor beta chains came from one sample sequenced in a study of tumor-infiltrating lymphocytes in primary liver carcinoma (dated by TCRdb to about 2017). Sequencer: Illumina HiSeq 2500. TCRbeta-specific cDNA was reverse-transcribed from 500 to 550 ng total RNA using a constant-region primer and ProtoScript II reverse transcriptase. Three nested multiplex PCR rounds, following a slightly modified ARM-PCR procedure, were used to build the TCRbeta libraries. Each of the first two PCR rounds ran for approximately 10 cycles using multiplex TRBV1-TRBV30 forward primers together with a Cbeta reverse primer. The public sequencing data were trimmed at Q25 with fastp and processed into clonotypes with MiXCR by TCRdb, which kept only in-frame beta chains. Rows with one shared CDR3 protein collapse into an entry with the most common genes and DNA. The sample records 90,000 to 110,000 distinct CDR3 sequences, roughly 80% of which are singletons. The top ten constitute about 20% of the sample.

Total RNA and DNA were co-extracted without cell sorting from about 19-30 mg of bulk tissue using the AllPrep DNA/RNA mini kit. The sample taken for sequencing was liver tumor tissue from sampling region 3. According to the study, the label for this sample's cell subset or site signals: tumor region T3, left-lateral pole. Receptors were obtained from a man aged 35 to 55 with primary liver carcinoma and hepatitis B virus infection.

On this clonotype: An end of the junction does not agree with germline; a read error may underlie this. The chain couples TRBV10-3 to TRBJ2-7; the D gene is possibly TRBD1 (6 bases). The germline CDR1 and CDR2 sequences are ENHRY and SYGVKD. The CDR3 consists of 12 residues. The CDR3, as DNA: TGTGTCATCCGGACAGTTTGGGACGAGCAGTACTTC. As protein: CVIRTVWDEQYF.

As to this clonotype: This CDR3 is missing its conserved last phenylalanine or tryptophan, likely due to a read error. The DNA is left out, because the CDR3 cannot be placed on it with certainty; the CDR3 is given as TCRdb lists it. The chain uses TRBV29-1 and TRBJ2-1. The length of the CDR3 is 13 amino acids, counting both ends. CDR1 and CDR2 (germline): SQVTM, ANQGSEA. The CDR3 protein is CSVDRTQGNEQFI.

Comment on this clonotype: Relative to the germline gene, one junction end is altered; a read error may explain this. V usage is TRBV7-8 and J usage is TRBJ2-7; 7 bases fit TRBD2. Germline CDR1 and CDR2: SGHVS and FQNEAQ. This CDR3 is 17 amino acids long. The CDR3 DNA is TGCGTCAGCAGCCTGAAGGGAGGGACTACAGTTACCCTCGAGCAGTACTTC. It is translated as CVSSLKGGTTVTLEQYF.

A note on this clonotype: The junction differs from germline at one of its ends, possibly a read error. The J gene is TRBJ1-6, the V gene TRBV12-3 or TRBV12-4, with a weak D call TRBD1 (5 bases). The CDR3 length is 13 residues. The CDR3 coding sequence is TGTGCCAGCAGTTTGACAGCGGGGCCACCACTCCACTTT. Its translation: CASSLTAGPPLHF.

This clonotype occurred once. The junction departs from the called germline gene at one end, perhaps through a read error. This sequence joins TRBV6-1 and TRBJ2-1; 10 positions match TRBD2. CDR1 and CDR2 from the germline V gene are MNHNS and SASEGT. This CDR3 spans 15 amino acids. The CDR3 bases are TGTGGCAGCAGAGAAGCGGGAGGGATCTACAATGACCAGTTCTTC. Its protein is CGSREAGGIYNDQFF.